Listed below are T cell receptor beta chains from one sample, sequenced in a study of blood T cell repertoires in COVID-19. Using immunoSEQ multiplex PCR, the repertoire was profiled, and TCRdb retains in-frame clones only, with some absent. The sample shows some 80,000 clones, approximately 84% of them seen only once. What was sequenced was peripheral blood. Receptors were obtained from a human donor in a cohort sampled during active COVID-19. The conserved cysteine and the conserved F or W are not part of the CDR3 here.

j_gene | v_gene | CDR3aa
TRBJ2-3 | TRBV19 | ASSHLLAGGTDTQY
TRBJ2-5 | TRBV7-9 | ASSLPSGGGETQY
TRBJ2-5 | TRBV6-7 | ASKPLVGETQY
TRBJ2-2 | TRBV10-3 | AISYSGDTGELF
TRBJ2-7 | TRBV4-1 | ASSQGGGAVYEQY
TRBJ1-1 | TRBV20-1 | SARAQKEAF
TRBJ2-7 | TRBV14 | ASSLGQGFPEQY
TRBJ1-4 | TRBV30 | AWSTGFNEKLF
TRBJ1-6 | TRBV4-1 | ASSQRQLSSYNSPLH
TRBJ2-7 | TRBV5-1 | ASSISGSSYEQY
TRBJ1-4 | TRBV28 | ASSRATNEKLF
TRBJ1-2 | TRBV7-9 | ASSQLQGRGGYT
TRBJ1-4 | TRBV11-2 | ASTFTNEKLF
TRBJ2-3 | TRBV5-6 | ASTLDRSTDTQY
TRBJ1-2 | TRBV30 | AWSVANNYGYT
TRBJ2-2 | TRBV27 | ASSLSGGTGELF
TRBJ2-1 | TRBV24-1 | ATSDSGGNNNEQF
TRBJ1-4 | TRBV5-1 | ASSLADGRPTNEKLF
TRBJ2-3 | TRBV5-8 | ASTMIFIGGSTDTQY